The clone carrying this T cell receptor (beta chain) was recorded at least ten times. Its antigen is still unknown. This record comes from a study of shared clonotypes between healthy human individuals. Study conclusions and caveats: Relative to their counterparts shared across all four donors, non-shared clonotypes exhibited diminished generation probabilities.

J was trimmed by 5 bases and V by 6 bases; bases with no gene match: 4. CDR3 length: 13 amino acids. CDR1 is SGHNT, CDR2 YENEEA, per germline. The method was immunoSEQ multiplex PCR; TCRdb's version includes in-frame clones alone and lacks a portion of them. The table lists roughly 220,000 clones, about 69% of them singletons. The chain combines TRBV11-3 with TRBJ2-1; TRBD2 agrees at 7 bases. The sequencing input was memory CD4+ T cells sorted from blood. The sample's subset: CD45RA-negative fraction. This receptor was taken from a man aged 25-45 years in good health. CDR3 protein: CASSSLADNEQFF. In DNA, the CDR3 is TGTGCCAGCAGTTCGCTAGCGGACAATGAGCAGTTCTTC.